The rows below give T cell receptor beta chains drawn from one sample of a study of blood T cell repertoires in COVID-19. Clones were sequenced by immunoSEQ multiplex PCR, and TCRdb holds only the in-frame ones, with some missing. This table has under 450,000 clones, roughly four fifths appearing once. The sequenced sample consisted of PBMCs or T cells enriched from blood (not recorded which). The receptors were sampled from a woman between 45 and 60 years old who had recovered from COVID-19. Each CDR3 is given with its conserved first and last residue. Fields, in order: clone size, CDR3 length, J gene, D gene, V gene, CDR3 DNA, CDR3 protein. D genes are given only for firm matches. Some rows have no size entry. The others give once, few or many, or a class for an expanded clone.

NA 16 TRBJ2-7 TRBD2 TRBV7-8 TGTGCCAGCAGCTCAGAGAGGACTAGCGGGACTCGGCAGCAGTACTTC CASSSERTSGTRQQYF
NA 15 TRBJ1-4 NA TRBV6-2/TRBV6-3 TGTGCCAGCAGCTATCAGGGTTTTCGGAATGAAAAACTGTTTTTT CASSYQGFRNEKLFF
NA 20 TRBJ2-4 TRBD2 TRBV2 TGTGCCAGCAGGGGATTCGGGCTAGCGGGAGGCCTTTTAGCCAAAAACATTCAGTACTTC CASRGFGLAGGLLAKNIQYF
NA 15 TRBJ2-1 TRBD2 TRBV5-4 TGTGCCAGCAGCTTGGGACTAGCGCCTCCGCAGGAGCAGTTCTTC CASSLGLAPPQEQFF
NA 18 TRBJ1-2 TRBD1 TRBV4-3 TGCGCCAGCAGCCAAGATGTGTCGGGGGCAGGGGGCTTCTATGGCTACACCTTC CASSQDVSGAGGFYGYTF
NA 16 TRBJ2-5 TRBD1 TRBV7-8 TGTGCCAGCAGCTTATCGGGCAGGGGGCGCGGGGAGACCCAGTACTTC CASSLSGRGRGETQYF
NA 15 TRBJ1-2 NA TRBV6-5 TGTGCCAGCAGTACACCCTCAGCAGGGAACTATGGCTACACCTTC CASSTPSAGNYGYTF
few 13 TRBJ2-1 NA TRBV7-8 TGTGCCAGCAGCTTAAGCCTAGAGGTTGAGCAGTTCTTC CASSLSLEVEQFF
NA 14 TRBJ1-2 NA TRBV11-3 TGTGCCAGCAGCTCCCCCCCTCCTAACTATGGCTACACCTTC CASSSPPPNYGYTF
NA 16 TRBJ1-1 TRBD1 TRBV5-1 TGCGCCAGCAGCTTGGGACAGGGGGCTGTTGTGACTGAAGCTTTCTTT CASSLGQGAVVTEAFF
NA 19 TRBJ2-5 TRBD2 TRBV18 TGTGCCAGCTCACCGTTTCAAGGACTAGCGGGAGAGTTGGGGGAGACCCAGTACTTC CASSPFQGLAGELGETQYF
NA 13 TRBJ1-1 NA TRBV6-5 TGTGCCAGCAGTTACACCCGGGGAACTGAAGCTTTCTTT CASSYTRGTEAFF
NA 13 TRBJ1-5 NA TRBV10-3 TGTGCCAGCGCTCAAGCAAGCAATCAGCCCCAGCATTTT CASAQASNQPQHF
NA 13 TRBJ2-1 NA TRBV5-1 TGCGCCAGCAGCCCGATCACAGAAAATGAGCAGTTCTTC CASSPITENEQFF
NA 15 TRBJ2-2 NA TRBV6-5 TGTGCCAGCAGTTACGACACCCCGAGCACCGGGGAGCTGTTTTTT CASSYDTPSTGELFF
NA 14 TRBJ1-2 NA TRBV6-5 TGTGCCAGCAGTTACTCCCTTGGGGAAGGGAAGGGGCTCTTC CASSYSLGEGKGLF
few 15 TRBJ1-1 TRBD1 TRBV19 TGTGCCAGTACGCTGGGCAGGGGGTTCGGCACTGAAGCTTTCTTT CASTLGRGFGTEAFF
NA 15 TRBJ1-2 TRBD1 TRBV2 TGTGCCAGAAGGGACAGGGGGCTTCTGGACTATGGCTACACCTTC CARRDRGLLDYGYTF
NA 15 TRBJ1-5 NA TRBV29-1 TGCAGCGTTGCCCCCTCGGCGGCCGGGGATCAGCCCCAGCATTTT CSVAPSAAGDQPQHF
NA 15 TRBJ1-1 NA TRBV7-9 TGTGCCAGCAGCACTATGACAGGATATAACACTGAAGCTTTCTTT CASSTMTGYNTEAFF
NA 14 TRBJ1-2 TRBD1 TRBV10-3 TGTGCCATCAGCGACCGGGACAGGACGGACGGCTACACCTTC CAISDRDRTDGYTF
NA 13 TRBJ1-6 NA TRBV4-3 TGCGCCAGCAGCCAAGACTCGGTTTCACCCCTCCACTTT CASSQDSVSPLHF
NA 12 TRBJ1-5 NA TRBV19 TGTGCCAGTAGTCAGTCGAGGGAAGCCCAGCATTTT CASSQSREAQHF
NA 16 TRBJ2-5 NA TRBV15 TGTGCCACCAGCAGCCCGCCGGGAGCGGGCGGCGAGACCCAGTACTTC CATSSPPGAGGETQYF
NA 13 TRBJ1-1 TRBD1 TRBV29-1 TGCAGCGTTGGACAGGGGGCGCGGACTGAAGCTTTCTTT CSVGQGARTEAFF
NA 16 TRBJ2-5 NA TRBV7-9 TGTGCCAGCAGCTTCCAGGGGACTACCACTCAAGAGACCCAGTACTTC CASSFQGTTTQETQYF
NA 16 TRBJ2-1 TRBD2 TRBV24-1 TGTGCCACCAGTGATCCCAGCGGGAGGGCCCCCAATGAGCAGTTCTTC CATSDPSGRAPNEQFF
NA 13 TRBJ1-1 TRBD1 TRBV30 TGTGCCTGGACGGGGACAGTGAACACTGAAGCTTTCTTT CAWTGTVNTEAFF
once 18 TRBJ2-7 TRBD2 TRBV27 TGTGCCAGCAGTCCAAACCGCGGTAGCGGGAGGTTCGTTGGCGAGCAGTACTTC CASSPNRGSGRFVGEQYF
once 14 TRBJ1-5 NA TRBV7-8 TGTGCCAGCACCCAAACCCGAGCGGATCAGCCCCAGCATTTT CASTQTRADQPQHF
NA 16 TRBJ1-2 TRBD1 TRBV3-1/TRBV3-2 TGTGCCAGCAGCGCGCGGGGTCCGGGACAGCCAAATGGCTACACCTTC CASSARGPGQPNGYTF
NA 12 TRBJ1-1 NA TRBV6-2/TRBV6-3 TGTGCCAGCAGTTGGAGGAGCACTGAAGCTTTCTTT CASSWRSTEAFF
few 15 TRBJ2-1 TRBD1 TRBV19 TGTGCCAGTAGTCCGGGACAGAGCTCCTACAATGAGCAGTTCTTC CASSPGQSSYNEQFF
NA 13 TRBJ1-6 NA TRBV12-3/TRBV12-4 TGTGCCAGCGGTAGGGAGGGTAGTTCACCCCTCCACTTT CASGREGSSPLHF
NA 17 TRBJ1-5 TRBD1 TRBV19 TGTGCCAGTAATCCGGACAGGGCAGTATTTGGCAATCAGCCCCAGCATTTT CASNPDRAVFGNQPQHF
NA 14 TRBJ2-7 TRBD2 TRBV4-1 TGCGCCAGCAGCCAGGGACTAGCGGGCTACGAGCAGTACTTC CASSQGLAGYEQYF
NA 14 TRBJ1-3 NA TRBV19 TGTGCCAGTAGTTGGGACAACTCTGGAAACACCATATATTTT CASSWDNSGNTIYF
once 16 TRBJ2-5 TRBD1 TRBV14 TGTGCCAGCAGCCAAATCGTAGGGACAGCCCAAGAGACCCAGTACTTC CASSQIVGTAQETQYF